The subject of this entry is one T cell receptor (beta chain). The data were obtained in a study of control samples from healthy donors and cancer patients. V was shortened by 4 bases and J by 7 bases, with 11 bases between the two germline ends. The CDR3 runs 14 residues. Per the germline V gene, CDR1 is SGHNT and CDR2 is YENEEA. Profiling relied on immunoSEQ multiplex PCR, and the TCRdb table lists in-frame clones only, not all of them. Seen here are fewer than 6,000 clones, around four fifths observed once, and the top ten hold around 7.5%. The TCR was taken from a female donor with lung cancer. This sequence joins TRBV11-3 and TRBJ1-6; weak D call: TRBD1 (5 bases). The specimen sequenced was formalin-fixed, paraffin-embedded tissue. This CDR3 reads CASSYVTANSPLHF. The DNA of the CDR3 is TGTGCCAGCAGCTATGTGACAGCCAATTCACCCCTCCACTTT.